This T cell receptor beta chain came from a study of CD8+ T cells in alopecia areata. As for the study in general: At a dose of 5 to 10 mg twice daily, oral tofacitinib was given to treated patients.

Extraction of RNA preceded its reverse transcription into cDNA, which served as the sequencing template. Clones were read by immunoSEQ multiplex PCR, and TCRdb kept only the in-frame ones, dropping some. Of approximately 190,000 clones listed, more than 45% are singletons. Documented treatment: oral pan-JAK inhibitor, 5-10 mg twice daily. Peripheral blood, together with lesional scalp punch biopsies, was collected from alopecia areata patients. Study-wide results and limits: For patients receiving tofacitinib, scalp clonality and expanded CD8+ clones among the top 100 significantly decreased.

With respect to this clone: Its antigen is still unknown.

The starting material was CD4+ T cells sorted from blood, obtained at week 24, from a patient treated with tofacitinib. The clonotype comes from a human donor with alopecia areata.

CDR3 residues: CASTRGQGLAEAFF. For the CDR3, the DNA is TGTGCCAGCACTCGGGGGCAGGGGTTAGCTGAAGCTTTCTTT. This rearrangement joins TRBV2 to TRBJ1-1, with a weak D call TRBD1 (6 bases). Germline CDR1 and CDR2: SNHLY and FYNNEI. The V gene lost 7 bases and the J gene lost 6 bases, with 18 bases spanning the gap. The CDR3 has 14 residues.